The clone carrying this T cell receptor (beta chain) was found once. What it recognizes is unknown. Every TCR beta cDNA library bore unique molecular identifiers. Each sample of about 0.9 to 11 million input T cells yielded 500,000 or so cDNA molecules, so each molecule approximated one T cell. MiXCR was run by TCRdb on the PCR reads, yielding one entry per CDR3 protein. This table holds about 820,000 distinct CDR3 sequences, around 50% found once. V was trimmed by 0 bases and J by 6 bases, leaving 9 bases between them. The CDR3 sequence is 14 residues long. Germline V gene data show CDR1 as LGHNA and CDR2 as YNFKEQ. The sample is drawn from a study of post-analysis software for immune sequencing data. Across the study: Relapsing-remitting, secondary progressive and progressive-relapsing forms of multiple sclerosis all featured among disease courses.

General study points: The study found TRBV5-6, TRBV5-1 and TRBV20-1 among roughly 5 TRBV segments more frequent in patients than controls.

This TCR derives from a girl aged 10 to 17 with multiple sclerosis. The genes are TRBV4-2 and TRBJ2-1; D is unresolved. Sequencing was performed on blood. The CDR3 nucleotides are TGTGCCAGCAGCCAAGATTCAAACCCCAATGAGCAGTTCTTC. Its translation is CASSQDSNPNEQFF.